These 4 T cell receptor beta chains share one sample of origin, sequenced in a study of blood T cells in healthy people across ages. Sample-barcoded 5' priming and a J-beta primer mix drove a second PCR of 7 to 11 cycles. TCRdb recomputed calls from the 5' RACE reads with MiXCR, one row per CDR3 protein. Of about 810,000 distinct CDR3 sequences listed, 35% to 40% are singletons. Sample: blood. The source of these receptors is a man younger than 30 in good health.

CDR3 sequence: CASSQEEGRQPQHF. The CDR3 DNA follows: TGCGCCAGCAGCCAAGAAGAGGGTCGGCAGCCCCAGCATTTT. This chain joins TRBV4-3 and TRBJ1-5, with D unresolved. Germline CDR1 and CDR2: LGHNA and YSLEER. This CDR3 has 14 residues. Trimming left V 0 bases short and J 7 bases short, with 10 bases between.

This clonotype occurred a few times. The gene calls are TRBV25-1 and TRBJ2-1; the D gene is possibly TRBD1 (5 bases). From germline, CDR1 is MGHDK and CDR2 SYGVNS. The CDR3 has 16 residues. V was pared by 4 bases and J by 3 bases, with 16 bases between. CDR3 residues: CASSGVDRVIYNEQFF. As DNA, the CDR3 is TGTGCCAGCAGTGGGGTCGACAGAGTCATCTACAATGAGCAGTTCTTC.

To note about this clonotype: Relative to the germline gene, one junction end is altered; a read error may explain this. J is TRBJ1-2 and V is TRBV5-1; no clear D. CDR3 length equals 15 residues. CDR1 is SGHRS and CDR2 is YFSETQ in the germline V gene. This CDR3 reads CASSSEQRAVYAYTF. CDR3 nucleotides: TGCGCCAGCAGCTCGGAACAGAGGGCAGTCTATGCCTACACCTTC.

As regards this clonotype: This could be a read error, since a much larger clone is one nucleotide away. The gene calls are TRBV4-3 and TRBJ2-6, with D uncertain. This CDR3 is built from 17 residues. Germline assignment: CDR1 LGHNA and CDR2 YSLEER. CDR3 sequence reads: CANSQEPSGTGANVLTF. For the CDR3, the DNA is TGCGCCAACAGCCAAGAACCCTCGGGCACTGGGGCCAACGTCCTGACTTTC.